Following are 21 T cell receptor beta chains from one sample sequenced in a study of blood T cell repertoires in COVID-19 (dated by TCRdb to 2018 to 2020). Library preparation employed the immunoSEQ multiplex PCR assay. The table was pulled from immuneACCESS by TCRdb, which kept in-frame rearrangements only. Such tables lose some clones; where checked, under half of the loss comes from unresolved V genes, and the rest has no known cause. The sample has 110,000 to 150,000 clones on record, 75% to 85% of them singletons. In total, the top ten clones hold approximately 5% of the sample. Material for sequencing was peripheral blood. These receptors were collected from a woman in her 50s with acute or convalescent COVID-19.

This clone was seen a few times. The identical CDR3 is also encoded by other nucleotide sequences in the sample. The rearrangement joins TRBV18 to TRBJ1-2; the D is unclear. CDR1 is KGHSH and CDR2 is LQKENI in the germline V gene. The CDR3 runs 14 residues. Trimming stripped 2 bases from V and 1 base from J, with 8 bases between. The DNA for the CDR3 is TGTGCCAGCTCACCATCCGGGGTTAACTATGGCTACACCTTC. As protein: CASSPSGVNYGYTF. The variable domain in full, completed from reference TRBV18 and TRBJ1-2, reads NAGVMQNPRHLVRRRGQEARLRCSPMKGHSHVYWYRQLPEEGLKFMVYLQKENIIDESGMPKERFSAEFPKEGPSILRIQQVVRGDSAAYFCASSPSGVNYGYTFGSGTRLTVV.

The chain is built from TRBV20-1 and TRBJ2-7; D is undetermined. Deletions cut 1 base from V and 3 bases from J, with 4 bases between. The length of the CDR3 is 11 residues. From germline, CDR1 is DFQATT and CDR2 SNEGSKA (reference sequence). The CDR3 spells CSARVNYEQYF. Here the CDR3 DNA reads TGCAGTGCTAGAGTCAACTACGAGCAGTACTTC.

The chain is built from TRBV19 and TRBJ1-2; 7 positions match TRBD1. From germline, CDR1 is LNHDA and CDR2 SQIVND (reference sequence). There are 15 residues in the CDR3. Trimming removed 5 bases from V and 3 bases from J; junction bases left unmatched: 9. CDR3 sequence (DNA): TGTGCCAGTAGTGCACGAAGGGGGCGTCACTATGGCTACACCTTC. Amino acid sequence: CASSARRGRHYGYTF.

The rearrangement joins TRBV5-5 to TRBJ2-3; 10 bases match TRBD2. The germline gives CDR1 SGHKS, CDR2 YYEKEE (reference sequence). The CDR3 totals 16 residues. The trim removed 0 bases at V and 5 bases at J, leaving 6 bases unmatched. CDR3 loop: CASSLAQLAGVDTQYF. The CDR3 DNA reads TGTGCCAGCAGCTTGGCCCAGCTAGCGGGGGTAGATACGCAGTATTTT.

This clone was seen a handful of times. The chain joins TRBV27 to TRBJ1-6; D ambiguous. The V end lost 8 bases, the J end lost 6 bases, and 20 bases lay between the germline ends. This CDR3 spans 16 amino acids. Looked up from germline, CDR1 is MNHEY and CDR2 is SMNVEV (reference sequence). The CDR3 loop reads CASSSDGGGSNSPLHF. The CDR3 nucleotides are TGTGCCAGCTCTTCGGACGGAGGAGGCTCTAATTCACCCCTCCACTTT.

The chain couples TRBV30 to TRBJ1-1; D not certain. This CDR3 is built from 18 residues. Trimming took 4 bases from V and 1 from J, leaving 25 bases between them. Germline V gene lookup returns CDR1 GTSNPN and CDR2 SVGIG (reference sequence). CDR3 in DNA: TGTGCCTGGAAGCGGCAGAGGACCCTGACTTTTTCGAACACTGAAGCTTTCTTT. It yields the protein CAWKRQRTLTFSNTEAFF.

The chain uses TRBV6-1 and TRBJ2-7, with D possibly being TRBD1 (6 bases). Per germline, CDR1 MNHNS and CDR2 SASEGT. The CDR3 loop spans 11 amino acids. V lost 3 bases to trimming and J lost 7 bases, with 7 bases between them. CDR3 sequence: CASSDGQEQYF. The CDR3 nucleotides read TGTGCCAGCAGTGATGGACAGGAGCAGTACTTC.

J is TRBJ2-1 and V is TRBV7-2, with 8 bases aligning to TRBD2. V gave up 6 bases and J gave up 5 bases; unmatched junction bases: 3. Germline assignment: CDR1 SGHTA and CDR2 FQGNSA. The CDR3 runs 13 residues. The CDR3 spells CASRPGGNNEQFF. Written as DNA, the CDR3 is TGTGCCAGCAGGCCGGGGGGGAACAATGAGCAGTTCTTC.

V gene TRBV18 combines with J gene TRBJ1-4, with 9 bases aligning to TRBD1. This CDR3 has 14 residues. The J segment lost 8 bases and the V segment lost 5 bases, leaving 6 bases of the junction unmatched. Germline loops: CDR1 KGHSH, CDR2 LQKENI. In nucleotides, the CDR3 is TGTGCCAGCTCAGCCAGGACAGGGGAGGAAAAACTGTTTTTT. Translated: CASSARTGEEKLFF.

The gene calls are TRBV29-1 and TRBJ2-1; 8 bases line up with TRBD2. CDR3 size: 13 residues. CDR1 SQVTM and CDR2 ANQGSEA come from the germline V gene. V trimming: 7 bases; J trimming: 2 bases; junction bases outside the gene matches: 4. The DNA for the CDR3 is TGCAGCGCTCACGGGGGGGCCTACAATGAGCAGTTCTTC. Protein product: CSAHGGAYNEQFF.

This chain joins TRBV9 and TRBJ1-4; the match to TRBD1 covers 8 bases. CDR1 and CDR2 from the germline V gene are SGDLS and YYNGEE. This CDR3 comprises 17 residues. Trimming at V came to 3 bases and at J to 2 bases, leaving 9 bases not matched to a gene. This CDR3 reads CASSGAPGGLTNEKLFF. The CDR3 nucleotides are TGTGCCAGCAGCGGGGCTCCAGGGGGCTTGACTAATGAAAAACTGTTTTTT.

The rearrangement uses TRBV12-3 or TRBV12-4 and TRBJ1-1; 8 bases fit TRBD1. The CDR3 sequence is 13 residues long. V dropped 6 bases and J dropped 4; count of bases not matched to a gene: 4. The DNA of the CDR3 is TGTGCCAGCAGCCTGACAGGGGCCACTGAAGCTTTCTTT. Translating it yields CASSLTGATEAFF.

This clone was seen only once. For the CDR3, the DNA is TGCGCCAGCAGCCAAGAGGACTCTCCACTGTTTTTT. Translated, it gives CASSQEDSPLFF. The chain uses TRBV4-3 and TRBJ1-4; no reliable D call. V lost 0 bases and J lost 13, with 9 bases in between. The CDR3 extends over 12 amino acids. The germline CDR1 and CDR2 sequences are LGHNA and YSLEER.

This chain connects TRBV11-1 to TRBJ2-7; maybe TRBD2 (6 bases). This CDR3 contains 13 residues. CDR1 and CDR2 (germline): SGHAT, FQDESV (reference sequence). The V gene lost 3 bases and the J gene lost 3 bases, with 9 bases spanning the gap. The CDR3 DNA follows: TGTGCCAGCAGCTTCGGGACTTACTACGAGCAGTACTTC. This codes for CASSFGTYYEQYF.

The rearrangement uses TRBV6-5 and TRBJ2-7; TRBD2 matches 7 bases. There are 14 residues in the CDR3. The J segment lost 7 bases and the V segment lost 2 bases, leaving 8 bases of the junction unmatched. Per the germline V gene, CDR1 is MNHEY and CDR2 is SVGAGI. CDR3 in amino acids: CASSYQGGAGEQYF. CDR3 sequence (DNA): TGTGCCAGCAGTTACCAGGGAGGAGCGGGGGAGCAGTACTTC.

The genes are TRBV7-3 and TRBJ2-7; TRBD2 matches at 7 bases. J was trimmed by 7 bases and V by 1 base; bases with no gene match: 4. Germline values: CDR1 SGHTA, CDR2 FQGTGA. The CDR3 covers 13 residues. CDR3 DNA sequence: TGTGCCAGCAGCTTAAGGTCGGGAGGAGAGCAGTACTTC. It specifies CASSLRSGGEQYF.

The chain is built from TRBV7-2 and TRBJ1-2; TRBD1 might be the D (5 bases). Germline CDR1 is SGHTA and CDR2 is FQGNSA. V lost 10 bases and J 0 bases, leaving 15 bases between the germline ends. The CDR3 has 14 residues. This CDR3 is CAISGDSSNYGYTF. CDR3 bases: TGTGCCATTTCCGGGGACTCTTCTAACTATGGCTACACCTTC.

The genes are TRBV11-2 and TRBJ1-2, with a weak D call TRBD1 (5 bases). Per the germline V gene, CDR1 is SGHAT and CDR2 is FQNNGV. The CDR3 contains 12 residues. Trimming took off 7 bases at V and 4 bases at J, with 10 bases between the two ends. The CDR3 DNA follows: TGTGCCAGCACCTCCGGGGGCTATGGCTACACCTTC. Protein product: CASTSGGYGYTF. The variable domain in full, with the rest retrieved from reference TRBV11-2 and TRBJ1-2, is EAGVAQSPRYKIIEKRQSVAFWCNPISGHATLYWYQQILGQGPKLLIQFQNNGVVDDSQLPKDRFSAERLKGVDSTLKIQPAKLEDSAVYLCASTSGGYGYTFGSGTRLTVV.

The chain has TRBV3-1 (or the pseudogene TRBV3-2) and TRBJ2-7; D is uncertain. Germline-derived CDR1 and CDR2 are LGHDT and YNNKEL (reference sequence). This CDR3 region has 11 residues. V was shortened by 5 bases and J by 3 bases, with 5 bases between the two germline ends. This CDR3 reads CASSVNYEQYF. The CDR3 DNA is TGTGCCAGCAGCGTCAACTACGAGCAGTACTTC.

This chain links TRBV5-1 with TRBJ2-6; 8 nucleotides align to TRBD1. V gave up 4 bases and J gave up 0 bases; unmatched junction bases: 6. This CDR3 region has 17 residues. CDR1 SGHRS and CDR2 YFSETQ come from the germline V gene. The CDR3 sequence is CASSPGQGDSGANVLTF. The CDR3 nucleotides read TGCGCCAGCAGCCCCGGACAGGGAGACTCTGGGGCCAACGTCCTGACTTTC. The full variable domain, rest sourced from reference TRBV5-1 and TRBJ2-6, is KAGVTQTPRYLIKTRGQQVTLSCSPISGHRSVSWYQQTPGQGLQFLFEYFSETQRNKGNFPGRFSGRQFSNSRSEMNVSTLELGDSALYLCASSPGQGDSGANVLTFGAGSRLTVL.

The CDR3 bases are TGTGCCAGCAGTTACCGGGGTCCCGGAGGCACTGAAGCTTTCTTT. Translation gives CASSYRGPGGTEAFF. The chain couples TRBV6-5 to TRBJ1-1; D ambiguous. The CDR3 is made up of 15 amino acids. Germline CDR1 reads MNHEY; CDR2 reads SVGAGI. V was shortened by 2 bases and J by 4 bases, with 14 bases between the two germline ends.